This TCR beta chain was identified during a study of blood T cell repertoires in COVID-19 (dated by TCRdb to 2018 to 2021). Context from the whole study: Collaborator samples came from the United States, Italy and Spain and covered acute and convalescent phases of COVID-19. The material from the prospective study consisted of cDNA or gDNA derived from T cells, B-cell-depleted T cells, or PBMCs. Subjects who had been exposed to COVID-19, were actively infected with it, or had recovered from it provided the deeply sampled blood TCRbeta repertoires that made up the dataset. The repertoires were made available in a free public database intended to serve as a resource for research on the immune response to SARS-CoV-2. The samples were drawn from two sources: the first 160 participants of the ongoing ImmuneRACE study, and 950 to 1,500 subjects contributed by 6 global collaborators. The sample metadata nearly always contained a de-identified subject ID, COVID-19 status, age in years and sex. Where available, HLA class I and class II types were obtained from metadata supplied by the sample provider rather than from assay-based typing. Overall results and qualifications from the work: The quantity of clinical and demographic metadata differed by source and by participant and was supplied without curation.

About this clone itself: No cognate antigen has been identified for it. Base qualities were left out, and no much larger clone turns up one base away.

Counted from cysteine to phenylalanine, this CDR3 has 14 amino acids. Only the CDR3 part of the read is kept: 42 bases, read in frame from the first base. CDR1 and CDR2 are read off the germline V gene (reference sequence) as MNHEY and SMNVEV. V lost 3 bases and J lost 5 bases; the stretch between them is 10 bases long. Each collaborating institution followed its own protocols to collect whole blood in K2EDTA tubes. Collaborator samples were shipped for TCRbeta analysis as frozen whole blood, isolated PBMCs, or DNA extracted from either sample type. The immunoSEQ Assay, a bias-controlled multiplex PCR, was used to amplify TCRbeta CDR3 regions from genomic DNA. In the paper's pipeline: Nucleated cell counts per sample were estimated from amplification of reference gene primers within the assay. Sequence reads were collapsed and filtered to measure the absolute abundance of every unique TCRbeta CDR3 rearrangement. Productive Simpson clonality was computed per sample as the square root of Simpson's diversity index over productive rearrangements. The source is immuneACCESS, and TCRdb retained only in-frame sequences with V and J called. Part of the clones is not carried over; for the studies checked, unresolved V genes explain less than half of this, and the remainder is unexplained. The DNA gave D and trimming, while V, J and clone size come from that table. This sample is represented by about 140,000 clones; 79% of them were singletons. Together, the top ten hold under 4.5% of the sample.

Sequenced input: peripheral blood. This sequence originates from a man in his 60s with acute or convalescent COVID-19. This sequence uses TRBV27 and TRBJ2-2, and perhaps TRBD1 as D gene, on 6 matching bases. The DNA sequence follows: TGTGCCAGCAGTTTCACTCAGGGGACCGGGGAGCTGTTTTTT. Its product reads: CASSFTQGTGELFF.